Listed below are T cell receptor beta chains from one sample, sequenced in a study of T cells after yellow fever vaccination. TCRdb independently ran MiXCR on the 5' RACE reads; one entry per CDR3 protein. The data contain 250,000 or so distinct CDR3 sequences, around 3.5% of them singletons. The sequences come from PBMCs, collected 15 days after the yellow fever booster vaccination. The source of these receptors is a man aged 18 to 29 who received the YFV17D yellow fever vaccine. Each CDR3 is given with its conserved first and last residue. A D gene is named only where the DNA matches it firmly. A row's size may be missing; if present it is once, few, many or a size class.

clone_size	d_call	v_call	j_call	cdr3_length	cdr3_nt	cdr3_aa
many	TRBD2	TRBV4-1	TRBJ2-5	15	TGCGCCAGCAGCCGAGAAACGACTAGCCCGGAGACCCAGTACTTC	CASSRETTSPETQYF
many	NA	TRBV7-2	TRBJ2-2	15	TGTGCCAGCAGCTTGCAGAGCGCGAACACCGGGGAGCTGTTTTTT	CASSLQSANTGELFF
many	NA	TRBV27	TRBJ2-1	14	TGTGCCAGCAGCACCGTTAGCTCCTACAATGAGCAGTTCTTC	CASSTVSSYNEQFF
many	NA	TRBV5-1	TRBJ1-3	17	TGCGCCATCGCGACCCCAGACACCCCGTACCCGGGAAACACCATATATTTT	CAIATPDTPYPGNTIYF
many	NA	TRBV5-6	TRBJ2-7	13	TGTGCCAGCAGCTTGCGACAAGCGCAAGAGCAGTACTTC	CASSLRQAQEQYF
NA	NA	TRBV24-1	TRBJ2-2	17	TGTGCCACCAGTGACCATTCTGGGACCACCTGGCTAGGGGAGCTGTTTTTT	CATSDHSGTTWLGELFF
many	NA	TRBV30	TRBJ1-6	10	TGTGCCTCCGACGGTCCACCCCTCCACTTT	CASDGPPLHF
many	NA	TRBV12-3/TRBV12-4	TRBJ1-5	14	TGTGCCAGCAGTTGGCGGGGGCCCGATCAGCCCCAGCATTTT	CASSWRGPDQPQHF
few	NA	TRBV27	TRBJ1-5	18	TGTGCCAGCAGTGGCCGGACAGCGGGGGGCAAAACGAATCAGCCCCAGCATTTT	CASSGRTAGGKTNQPQHF
few	NA	TRBV6-6	TRBJ1-2	15	TGTGCCAGCAGTTTAGGGGATGATCCAACATATGGCTACACCTTC	CASSLGDDPTYGYTF
many	TRBD1	TRBV7-6	TRBJ2-1	14	TGTGCCAGCAGCCCGGGACAGGGGTACAATGAGCAGTTCTTC	CASSPGQGYNEQFF
many	TRBD2	TRBV4-1	TRBJ2-1	17	TGCGCCAGCAGCCAAAGAGAGGCGGGGGGGCCCTTCAATGAGCAGTTCTTC	CASSQREAGGPFNEQFF
NA	NA	TRBV13	TRBJ2-3	14	TGTGCCAGCAGCTACGCGTCCTCTTCAGATACGCAGTATTTT	CASSYASSSDTQYF
many	NA	TRBV4-3	TRBJ2-4	15	TGCGCCAGCAGCCAAGATCTCGGTACCTCGAACATTCAGTACTTC	CASSQDLGTSNIQYF
many	TRBD2	TRBV28	TRBJ2-1	15	TGTGCCAGCAGCCCTACCGGGACTAGGAGCCATGAGCAGTTCTTC	CASSPTGTRSHEQFF